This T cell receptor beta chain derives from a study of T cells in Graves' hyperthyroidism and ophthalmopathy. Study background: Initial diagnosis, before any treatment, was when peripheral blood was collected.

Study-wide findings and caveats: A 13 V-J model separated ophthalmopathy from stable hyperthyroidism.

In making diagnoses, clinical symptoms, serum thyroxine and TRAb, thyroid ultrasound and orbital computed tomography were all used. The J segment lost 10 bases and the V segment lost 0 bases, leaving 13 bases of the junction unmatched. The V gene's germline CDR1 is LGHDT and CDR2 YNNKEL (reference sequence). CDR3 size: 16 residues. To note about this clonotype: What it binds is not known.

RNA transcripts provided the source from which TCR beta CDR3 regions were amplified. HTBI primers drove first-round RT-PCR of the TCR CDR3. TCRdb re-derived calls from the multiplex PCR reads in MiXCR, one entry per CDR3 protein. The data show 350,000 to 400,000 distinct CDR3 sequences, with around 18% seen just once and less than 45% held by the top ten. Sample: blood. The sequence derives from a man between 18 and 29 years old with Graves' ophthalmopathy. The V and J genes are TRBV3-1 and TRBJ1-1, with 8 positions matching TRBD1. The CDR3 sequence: CASSQEGSGTGKGAFF. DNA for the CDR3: TGTGCCAGCAGCCAAGAAGGTAGCGGGACAGGAAAAGGAGCTTTCTTT.